This entry lists 23 T cell receptor beta chains sequenced from one sample in a study of long-term antiretroviral therapy in people with HIV. Survey-level immunoSEQ v3.0 assays were run. This table comes from immunoSEQ multiplex PCR, and its TCRdb copy is limited to in-frame clones, with some not included. Among nearly 30,000 clones listed, 70% to 90% were seen once. This sample comprised unsorted PBMCs, obtained 3.2 years before starting antiretroviral therapy. These receptors all stem from a man over 45 with HIV.

The genes are TRBV7-9 and TRBJ2-1; perhaps D is TRBD1 or TRBD2 (6 bases each). Germline CDR1 and CDR2: SEHNR and FQNEAQ (reference sequence). Trimming removed 9 bases at V and 9 bases at J, with 15 bases between. This CDR3 comprises 12 residues. The CDR3 reads CAREGEDGEQFF. The CDR3 nucleotides read TGTGCCAGGGAGGGGGAGGATGGTGAGCAGTTCTTC. Filled out from reference TRBV7-9 and TRBJ2-1, the complete variable domain reads DTGVSQNPRHKITKRGQNVTFRCDPISEHNRLYWYRQTLGQGPEFLTYFQNEAQLEKSRLLSDRFSAERPKGSFSTLEIQRTEQGDSAMYLCAREGEDGEQFFGPGTRLTVL.

The genes are TRBV5-4 and TRBJ2-3, with D maybe TRBD2 (7 bases). The CDR3 is 16 residues long. Trimming took off 3 bases at V and 4 bases at J, with 18 bases between the two ends. Germline CDR1 SGHNT, CDR2 YYREEE (reference sequence). The CDR3: CASSSEGGPGSDTQYF. Written as DNA, the CDR3 is TGTGCCAGCAGCTCGGAGGGGGGGCCGGGCTCAGATACGCAGTATTTT. Full variable domain (remainder filled in from reference TRBV5-4 and TRBJ2-3): ETGVTQSPTHLIKTRGQQVTLRCSSQSGHNTVSWYQQALGQGPQFIFQYYREEENGRGNFPPRFSGLQFPNYSSELNVNALELDDSALYLCASSSEGGPGSDTQYFGPGTRLTVL.

This clone has a single count. The genes are TRBV30 and TRBJ2-1; 11 bases map to TRBD2. CDR1 and CDR2 (germline): GTSNPN, SVGIG (reference sequence). There are 13 residues in the CDR3. Losses at the gene ends were 2 bases for V and 12 bases for J; bases not matched to a gene: 6. The CDR3 region has the DNA TGTGCCTGGAGTAGGGGCCTAGCGGGGGGGCAGTTCTTC. Translating gives CAWSRGLAGGQFF.

This clone has just one count. The CDR3 spells CASSPLAGGGYNEQFF. The CDR3 DNA is TGTGCCAGCTCACCCCTAGCGGGAGGGGGATACAATGAGCAGTTCTTC. J is TRBJ2-1 and V is TRBV18; 12 bases match TRBD2. The germline gives CDR1 KGHSH, CDR2 LQKENI. This CDR3 is built from 16 residues. V lost 3 bases and J lost 4; bases outside the gene matches: 4.

The chain combines TRBV5-6 with TRBJ2-7, with D uncertain. The CDR3 is 12 residues long. V lost 4 bases to trimming and J lost 6 bases, with 11 bases between them. Germline assignment: CDR1 SGHDT and CDR2 YYEEEE. The CDR3 sequence is CASSPSAGEQYF. CDR3 bases: TGTGCCAGCAGCCCCTCTGCCGGCGAGCAGTACTTC.

The chain links TRBV5-1 to TRBJ1-2; D is unresolved. V lost 0 bases and J lost 2, with 17 bases in between. The CDR3 loop spans 17 amino acids. Germline lookup yields CDR1 SGHRS and CDR2 YFSETQ. CDR3 in amino acids: CASSLVIGSADNYGYTF. The CDR3 bases are TGCGCCAGCAGCTTGGTTATAGGATCGGCAGACAACTATGGCTACACCTTC.

The V call is TRBV7-9, the J call TRBJ1-1; D not certain. This CDR3 is built from 12 residues. Germline loops: CDR1 SEHNR, CDR2 FQNEAQ (reference sequence). V lost 8 bases and J 1 base, leaving 8 bases between the germline ends. DNA of the CDR3: TGTGCCAGCTCCCGGGCGAACACTGAAGCTTTCTTT. Amino acid sequence: CASSRANTEAFF.

This chain links TRBV29-1 with TRBJ2-3; the D gene is possibly TRBD2 (5 bases). Germline V gives CDR1 SQVTM, CDR2 ANQGSEA. The CDR3 totals 13 residues. V gave up 2 bases and J gave up 6 bases, with 12 bases separating them. CDR3 loop: CSVERTASDTQYF. In DNA form, the CDR3 reads TGCAGCGTTGAAAGAACAGCTAGCGATACGCAGTATTTT.

The V call is TRBV5-5, the J call TRBJ1-4; D gene ambiguous. The CDR3 has 14 amino acids. Germline V CDR1 and CDR2: SGHKS, YYEKEE (reference sequence). Trimming cost V 1 base and J 4 bases, with 8 bases left between them. The CDR3 is CASSLWLRNEKLFF. For the CDR3, the DNA is TGTGCCAGCAGCTTGTGGCTGCGTAATGAAAAACTGTTTTTT.

This clone was detected once. The chain uses TRBV4-1 and TRBJ2-1; TRBD1 agrees at 8 bases. CDR1 is MGHRA and CDR2 is YSYEKL in the germline V gene. Trimming took 3 bases from V and 3 from J; bases not matched to a gene: 4. CDR3 length: 15 amino acids. The CDR3 bases are TGCGCCAGCAGCCAGACGACAGGGGTCTACAATGAGCAGTTCTTC. Its translation: CASSQTTGVYNEQFF.

This chain connects TRBV4-1 to TRBJ1-2; no clear D gene. Germline assignment: CDR1 MGHRA and CDR2 YSYEKL. This CDR3 is built from 14 residues. V was clipped by 0 bases and J by 8 bases, with 13 bases between them. CDR3 sequence: CASSQESNNRGYTF. CDR3 bases: TGCGCCAGCAGCCAAGAGTCTAATAATAGGGGCTACACCTTC.

The chain is built from TRBV6-1 and TRBJ1-4; D remains ambiguous. The CDR3 sequence is 15 residues long. Germline values: CDR1 MNHNS, CDR2 SASEGT. Trimming took off 5 bases at V and 5 bases at J, with 15 bases between the two ends. As DNA, the CDR3 is TGTGCCAGCAGTCGTCAGCTCGGGCCCAATGAAAAACTGTTTTTT. Translating gives CASSRQLGPNEKLFF.

By proportion, this clone is medium-sized (0.01 to 0.1%). The genes are TRBV30 and TRBJ2-7; D is possibly TRBD1 or TRBD2 (5 bases each). The CDR3 contains 14 residues. The V gene lost 2 bases and the J gene lost 4 bases, with 15 bases spanning the gap. CDR1 is GTSNPN and CDR2 is SVGIG in the germline V gene (reference sequence). The CDR3 nucleotides are TGTGCCTGGAGTCACGGGGCTGTCGGGTACGAGCAGTACTTC. As protein: CAWSHGAVGYEQYF.

This chain uses TRBV28 with TRBJ1-1; D unresolved. Germline V gene lookup returns CDR1 MDHEN and CDR2 SYDVKM. The CDR3 loop spans 15 amino acids. V shed 7 bases and J shed 4 bases, with 19 bases lying between them. CDR3 amino acids: CASIGSEPLSTEAFF. The CDR3 DNA sequence: TGTGCCAGCATCGGTTCAGAACCCCTAAGCACTGAAGCTTTCTTT.

In this sample, this clone turned up once. The rearrangement links TRBV27 to TRBJ1-6; 8 bases map to TRBD1. The CDR3 is 18 residues long. Trimming at V came to 1 base and at J to 5 bases, leaving 10 bases not matched to a gene. The germline V gene encodes CDR1 MNHEY and CDR2 SMNVEV (reference sequence). The CDR3 loop reads CASSLYKGWTGNNSPLHF. The CDR3 DNA is TGTGCCAGCAGTTTATATAAAGGGTGGACAGGGAATAATTCACCCCTCCACTTT.

This chain connects TRBV6-6 to TRBJ1-2, with TRBD1 matching 8 bases. With V trimmed by 10 bases and J by 4 bases, 11 bases remained unmatched. Per the germline V gene, CDR1 is MNHNY and CDR2 is SVGAGI (reference sequence). The length of the CDR3 is 14 residues. The CDR3 spells CATLRGQGIYGYTF. For the CDR3, the DNA is TGTGCCACTTTAAGAGGACAGGGTATCTATGGCTACACCTTC.

CDR3 region: CASSSKLGLSPYEQYF. DNA of the CDR3: TGTGCCAGCAGTTCGAAATTGGGACTATCCCCCTACGAGCAGTACTTC. V and J are TRBV5-6 and TRBJ2-7; 7 bases fit TRBD2. The germline gives CDR1 SGHDT, CDR2 YYEEEE. The V segment lost 5 bases and the J segment 2 bases; nucleotides outside the gene matches: 13. The CDR3 extends over 16 amino acids.

The V and J genes are TRBV5-6 and TRBJ2-7; D remains ambiguous. V dropped 1 base and J dropped 5 bases, with 13 bases sitting between them. The CDR3 extends over 14 amino acids. The germline V gene has CDR1 SGHDT and CDR2 YYEEEE. The CDR3 loop reads CASSLKRPINEQYF. CDR3 coding DNA: TGTGCCAGCAGCTTGAAACGTCCCATCAACGAGCAGTACTTC.

CDR3 sequence reads: CASSLQGATDTQYF. The CDR3 nucleotides are TGTGCCAGCTCACTACAGGGGGCCACAGATACGCAGTATTTT. This rearrangement joins TRBV18 to TRBJ2-3; 9 nucleotides match TRBD1. The CDR3 has 14 residues. V lost 4 bases, J lost 2 bases, and 1 base stayed unmatched. CDR1 is KGHSH and CDR2 is LQKENI in the germline V gene. Complete variable domain (other parts from reference TRBV18 and TRBJ2-3): NAGVMQNPRHLVRRRGQEARLRCSPMKGHSHVYWYRQLPEEGLKFMVYLQKENIIDESGMPKERFSAEFPKEGPSILRIQQVVRGDSAAYFCASSLQGATDTQYFGPGTRLTVL.

V usage is TRBV11-2 and J usage is TRBJ1-5; tentatively, D is TRBD1 (6 bases). The germline V gene encodes CDR1 SGHAT and CDR2 FQNNGV. Trimming took off 1 base at V and 2 bases at J, with 15 bases between the two ends. CDR3 length: 17 residues. CDR3: CASSLVPGATGNQPQHF. CDR3 nucleotide sequence: TGTGCCAGCAGCTTAGTTCCGGGGGCGACCGGCAATCAGCCCCAGCATTTT.

The V call is TRBV6-6, the J call TRBJ1-1; TRBD1 is a possible D gene (5 bases). Germline V gives CDR1 MNHNY, CDR2 SVGAGI (reference sequence). This CDR3 is built from 14 residues. Trimming shortened V by 6 bases and J by 7 bases, and 18 bases separated the two germline ends. Here the CDR3 reads CASSPTGTSIEAFF. The CDR3 nucleotides read TGTGCCAGCAGCCCTACGGGGACCTCAATTGAAGCTTTCTTT.

The chain carries TRBV10-1 and TRBJ2-1; D might be TRBD2 (6 bases). Trimming removed 4 bases from V and 5 bases from J, with 12 bases in between. The germline CDR1 and CDR2 sequences are WNHNN and SYGVQD (reference sequence). The length of the CDR3 is 14 residues. CDR3 region: CASSAASVDNEQFF. CDR3 DNA sequence: TGCGCCAGCAGTGCGGCTAGCGTGGACAATGAGCAGTTCTTC.

The V gene is TRBV15, the J gene TRBJ2-5; possible D gene TRBD1, 6 bases. V was pared by 6 bases and J by 1 base, with 9 bases between. Germline assignment: CDR1 LNHNV and CDR2 YYDKDF (reference sequence). The CDR3 extends over 13 amino acids. The CDR3 region is CATRGASQETQYF. Here the CDR3 DNA reads TGTGCCACCAGGGGGGCTTCCCAAGAGACCCAGTACTTC.